This TCR beta chain was documented in a study of metastatic and nonmetastatic thyroid tumors. Until they underwent thyroid surgery, no patient had received any treatment. This clone was detected many times. Per the original data handling: CDR3 differences across clinicopathological groups were used to build a distant-metastasis classifier for papillary thyroid cancer. Using MiXCR, TCRdb reanalyzed the PCR reads. Clone size and V and J calls follow TCRdb, not the original study. There are approximately 90,000 clones in the sample; 9.5% to 15% occur only once, and about 11% lies in the top ten. The sequence derives from a female donor with papillary thyroid cancer or a benign thyroid nodule (not recorded which). Some clones in this sample may be carry-over from other donors' samples. The specimen sequenced was blood.

The CDR3 DNA reads TGTGCCAGCAGCCAAGAGTCCACAGATACGCAGTATTTT. Translating it yields CASSQESTDTQYF. The chain joins TRBV4-2 to TRBJ2-3; no clear D. CDR3 length: 13 amino acids. The germline V and J ends were trimmed by 0 bases and 2 bases, with 3 bases remaining between them. CDR1 is LGHNA, CDR2 YNFKEQ, per germline.